This TCR beta chain was found in a study of T-cell reconstitution after alpha-beta-depleted transplantation in children. Whole-study results and caveats: Alpha-beta T cells present about two months after transplant were reported to originate from several hundred expanded graft clones. Elevated TCRbeta diversity at day 60 was traced, in some patients, to surviving recipient T cells and thymic progenitors. T-cell counts and diversity at one year following transplant were attributed mainly to newly produced T cells.

The length of the CDR3 is 12 residues. Trimming took 8 bases from V and 2 from J, leaving 9 bases between them. Note on this clonotype: Antigen unknown.

A TCRbeta library incorporating unique molecular identifiers was prepared. A single record per CDR3 protein comes from TCRdb applying MiXCR to the PCR reads. The data contain approximately 1,000,000 distinct CDR3 sequences, about 29% of them seen just once; the ten biggest clones take up roughly 31%. The rearrangement joins TRBV12-3 or TRBV12-4 to TRBJ1-2, with a weak D call TRBD1 (6 bases). The sample was PBMCs, mostly from graft donor cells, taken 360 days after TCRalphabeta/CD19-depleted stem cell transplant. This TCR was recovered from a boy less than two years old who had a stem cell transplant for SCID, so the T cells may come from the graft donor. The CDR3 DNA is TGTGCCAGCGGCAGGGGAAACTATGGCTACACCTTC. Encoded protein: CASGRGNYGYTF.